This TCR beta chain was identified in a study of cytomegalovirus exposure and HLA in healthy donors. Across the whole study: The 120 validation repertoires and the approximately 700 first-cohort repertoires shared a platform, a later analysis reported. Study results and limitations: Researchers reported that a few CMV-associated chains were confirmed in vitro as CMV antigen-specific.

Germline values: CDR1 SGHDN, CDR2 FVKESK. V lost 4 bases and J lost 5, with 14 bases in between. The CDR3 runs to 14 residues. Separate from the approximately 700-subject first cohort was the approximately 120-subject validation cohort, to which the donors belonged. Assay used: immunoSEQ multiplex PCR; TCRdb lists only in-frame clones, some missing. The table has tens of thousands of clones, roughly 96% seen once; the top ten hold less than 4%. Regarding this clone: Its antigen remains unidentified.

Sequencing input: PBMCs. The V call is TRBV14, the J call TRBJ1-2, with D possibly TRBD1 on 5 matching bases. This clonotype was sampled from a man between 18 and 29 years old in good health and CMV-seronegative. CDR3 loop: CASSPRDRIYGYTF. Written as DNA, the CDR3 is TGTGCCAGCAGCCCCAGAGACAGAATTTATGGCTACACCTTC. Full variable domain (outside the CDR3, taken from reference TRBV14 and TRBJ1-2): EAGVTQFPSHSVIEKGQTVTLRCDPISGHDNLYWYRRVMGKEIKFLLHFVKESKQDESGMPNNRFLAERTGGTYSTLKVQPAELEDSGVYFCASSPRDRIYGYTFGSGTRLTVV.